Below are 29 T cell receptor beta chains sequenced from a single sample in a study of T cells in Graves' hyperthyroidism and ophthalmopathy (dated by TCRdb to the late 2010s). The library was built by means of multiplex PCR. Sequencing was carried out with an Illumina HiSeq 2000. The TCR beta CDR3 regions were amplified from RNA transcripts. The TCR CDR3 was subjected to a first round of RT-PCR using the HTBI primer set and the Qiagen OneStep RT-PCR kit. Clones were called with MiXCR by TCRdb after fastp trimmed the public reads at Q25, and only in-frame beta chains were retained. Every entry covers one CDR3 protein and lists the most common genes and DNA from its rows. This sample has some 760,000 distinct CDR3 sequences in its table, and 13% to 15% of those were observed once. About 9.4% of the sample is in the top ten clones. Input material: blood. The receptor set was obtained from a woman under 30 with Graves' hyperthyroidism.

The sample holds a few counts of this clonotype. The CDR3 DNA is TGTGCCAGCAGTTTGGGACTAGGAGAGTTAGGCGAGCAGTACTTC. Translating gives CASSLGLGELGEQYF. This rearrangement joins TRBV9 to TRBJ2-7, with 8 bases matching TRBD2. The CDR3 contains 15 residues. Losses at the gene ends were 5 bases for V and 6 bases for J; bases not matched to a gene: 13. Per germline, CDR1 SGDLS and CDR2 YYNGEE.

This clonotype was seen a handful of times. This rearrangement joins TRBV6-4 to TRBJ1-2; 7 nucleotides align to TRBD1. Germline CDR1 is MRHNA and CDR2 is SNTAGT. Trimming cost V 6 bases and J 6 bases; bases outside gene matches: 7. The CDR3 is 13 residues long. The chain's CDR3 is CASSVTGENGYTF. Written as DNA, the CDR3 is TGTGCCAGCAGCGTCACAGGGGAAAATGGCTACACCTTC.

This clonotype was observed at least ten times. This sequence joins TRBV28 and TRBJ1-1; D remains unclear. Per germline, CDR1 MDHEN and CDR2 SYDVKM. The V gene lost 5 bases and the J gene lost 4 bases, with 17 bases spanning the gap. CDR3 size: 15 residues. Here the CDR3 reads CASSPLSRRATEAFF. The CDR3 DNA is TGTGCCAGCAGTCCACTCTCGAGGCGAGCCACTGAAGCTTTCTTT.

This clonotype was found many times. The chain recombines TRBV2 with TRBJ1-4, with 7 nucleotides matching TRBD1. Germline V gene data show CDR1 as SNHLY and CDR2 as FYNNEI. Unmatched junction bases numbered 7, after V lost 0 bases and J lost 0 bases. The CDR3 runs 18 residues. This CDR3 is CASSEAPGTAATNEKLFF. The DNA for the CDR3 is TGTGCCAGCAGTGAAGCCCCCGGGACAGCCGCAACTAATGAAAAACTGTTTTTT.

In regard to this clonotype: A clone one base away is much larger, so this may be a read error. In nucleotides, the CDR3 is TGTGCCAGCAGTTACGGGACTAGCGTCGATGAGCAGTACTTC. It encodes CASSYGTSVDEQYF. The chain links TRBV6-9 to TRBJ2-7; the match to TRBD2 covers 10 bases. Germline V gives CDR1 MNHGY, CDR2 SVAAGI. Trimming cost V 3 bases and J 7 bases; bases outside gene matches: 6. The CDR3 covers 14 residues.

This clonotype has ten or more counts. V and J are TRBV7-2 and TRBJ2-1; 14 nucleotides agree with TRBD2. The CDR3 sequence is 17 residues long. V trimming: 3 bases; J trimming: 9 bases; junction bases outside the gene matches: 10. Germline CDR1 reads SGHTA; CDR2 reads FQGNSA. CDR3 region: CASSFSLTSGRGGEQFF. The CDR3 DNA is TGTGCCAGCAGCTTCAGTCTGACTAGCGGGAGGGGAGGTGAGCAGTTCTTC.

The table lists this clonotype with many counts. The chain links TRBV2 to TRBJ1-1, with no clear D. The CDR3 length is 14 residues. V was trimmed by 6 bases and J by 0 bases, leaving 11 bases between them. Germline CDR1 SNHLY, CDR2 FYNNEI. CDR3 nucleotides: TGTGCCAGCAGGGAGAGAAACCTGAACACTGAAGCTTTCTTT. Translation: CASRERNLNTEAFF.

On this clonotype itself: This may be a read error: a much more frequent sequence differs by one nucleotide. The V call is TRBV20-1, the J call TRBJ2-5, with TRBD2 identical over 10 bases. The CDR3 is made up of 14 amino acids. Germline values: CDR1 DFQATT, CDR2 SNEGSKA (reference sequence). The CDR3: CSTRSSGRQETQYF. CDR3 sequence (DNA): TGCAGTACTAGGTCTAGCGGGAGACAAGAGACCCAGTACTTC.

This clonotype came up many times. The chain combines TRBV11-2 with TRBJ2-5; TRBD1 agrees at 10 bases. Trimming took 4 bases from V and 7 from J; bases not matched to a gene: 15. CDR3 length: 17 residues. In germline, CDR1 is SGHAT, CDR2 FQNNGV. The CDR3 region is CASSSPNDRGLRWTQYF. The CDR3 DNA reads as TGTGCCAGCAGCTCACCCAATGACAGGGGGCTACGATGGACCCAGTACTTC. The entire variable domain, with the rest obtained from reference TRBV11-2 and TRBJ2-5, is as follows: EAGVAQSPRYKIIEKRQSVAFWCNPISGHATLYWYQQILGQGPKLLIQFQNNGVVDDSQLPKDRFSAERLKGVDSTLKIQPAKLEDSAVYLCASSSPNDRGLRWTQYFGPGTRLLVL.

In its sample, this clonotype was seen a few times. The chain couples TRBV29-1 to TRBJ2-4, with 8 bases fitting TRBD2. The J segment lost 9 bases and the V segment lost 6 bases, leaving 10 bases of the junction unmatched. Germline CDR1 SQVTM, CDR2 ANQGSEA. The CDR3 length is 13 residues. CDR3 in DNA: TGCAGCGTGGTAGCGGGCGCGGGGGGCATTCAGTACTTC. Translated: CSVVAGAGGIQYF.

This clonotype occurred a few times. This rearrangement joins TRBV29-1 to TRBJ2-5, with 7 bases identical to TRBD1. The CDR3 has 14 residues. Germline-derived CDR1 and CDR2 are SQVTM and ANQGSEA. The junction had 10 bases not matched to a gene; V was cut back by 4 bases and J by 5 bases. CDR3 coding DNA: TGCAGCGTTGTTAGGGGGCTGCTGGGGGAGACCCAGTACTTC. It is translated as CSVVRGLLGETQYF.

This clonotype was observed at least ten times. The chain couples TRBV2 to TRBJ2-1; the match to TRBD1 covers 10 bases. CDR3 length: 15 residues. The germline gives CDR1 SNHLY, CDR2 FYNNEI. The junction had 5 bases not matched to a gene; V was cut back by 8 bases and J by 1 base. CDR3 loop: CASGGTGASYNEQFF. The CDR3 DNA follows: TGTGCCAGCGGGGGGACAGGGGCTTCCTACAATGAGCAGTTCTTC.

This chain joins TRBV7-9 and TRBJ2-7; D gene uncertain. V was pared by 3 bases and J by 2 bases, with 11 bases between. The germline V gene has CDR1 SEHNR and CDR2 FQNEAQ (reference sequence). This CDR3 has 14 amino acids. The CDR3 region is CASSFEGETYEQYF. CDR3 nucleotides: TGTGCCAGCAGCTTCGAAGGAGAAACCTACGAGCAGTACTTC.

The rearrangement links TRBV11-2 to TRBJ1-4; D may be TRBD1 (6 bases). Germline-derived CDR1 and CDR2 are SGHAT and FQNNGV. CDR3 length: 16 amino acids. Trimming removed 5 bases at V and 7 bases at J, with 20 bases between. CDR3 coding DNA: TGTGCCAGCAGCCTGGGTCAGGCCAGGGGAATTGAAAAACTGTTTTTT. Translating gives CASSLGQARGIEKLFF.

Only a few counts were recorded for this clonotype. The chain employs TRBV12-3 or TRBV12-4 and TRBJ1-5; D is uncertain. The CDR3 is 15 amino acids. The V end lost 0 bases, the J end lost 3 bases, and 9 bases lay between the germline ends. The CDR3 bases are TGTGCCAGCAGTTTAGCGAAGGTCCCCAATCAGCCCCAGCATTTT. This encodes CASSLAKVPNQPQHF.

This clonotype appeared many times. The chain's CDR3 is CASSDRVNYGYTF. The CDR3, as DNA: TGTGCCAGCAGCGACAGGGTTAACTATGGCTACACCTTC. V usage is TRBV5-5 and J usage is TRBJ1-2; 7 nucleotides align to TRBD1. V lost 4 bases to trimming and J lost 1 base; unmatched junction nucleotides: 1. The germline gives CDR1 SGHKS, CDR2 YYEKEE (reference sequence). This CDR3 comprises 13 residues.

This clonotype was seen only a few times. This chain links TRBV19 with TRBJ1-1; possible D gene TRBD1, 6 bases. The germline V and J ends were trimmed by 9 bases and 5 bases, with 16 bases remaining between them. In germline, CDR1 is LNHDA, CDR2 SQIVND (reference sequence). The CDR3 totals 13 residues. The CDR3 protein is CASTRRGSTEAFF. In nucleotides, the CDR3 is TGTGCCAGCACGAGGAGGGGGAGTACTGAAGCTTTCTTT. Full variable domain (remainder filled in from reference TRBV19 and TRBJ1-1): DGGITQSPKYLFRKEGQNVTLSCEQNLNHDAMYWYRQDPGQGLRLIYYSQIVNDFQKGDIAEGYSVSREKKESFPLTVTSAQKNPTAFYLCASTRRGSTEAFFGQGTRLTVV.

The V call is TRBV28, the J call TRBJ2-7, with D possibly TRBD2 on 5 matching bases. Trimming took off 2 bases at V and 1 base at J, with 15 bases between the two ends. This CDR3 has 16 amino acids. Germline V gene lookup returns CDR1 MDHEN and CDR2 SYDVKM. The CDR3 sequence: CASSLILMRTSYEQYF. The CDR3 DNA reads TGTGCCAGCAGTTTAATCTTGATGCGGACTTCCTACGAGCAGTACTTC. Drawing the rest from reference TRBV28 and TRBJ2-7, the complete variable domain is DVKVTQSSRYLVKRTGEKVFLECVQDMDHENMFWYRQDPGLGLRLIYFSYDVKMKEKGDIPEGYSVSREKKERFSLILESASTNQTSMYLCASSLILMRTSYEQYFGPGTRLTVT.

A few counts support this clonotype. The rearrangement uses TRBV6-6 and TRBJ1-4; TRBD1 is a possible D gene (5 bases). Between the trimmed V and J ends, which lost 0 bases and 10 bases, there was a span of 18 bases. Germline CDR1 is MNHNY and CDR2 is SVGAGI (reference sequence). The CDR3 sequence is 16 residues long. CDR3 sequence (DNA): TGTGCCAGCAGTTACTCGAATCAAAAGGGACCTGGAAAACTGTTTTTT. This sequence encodes CASSYSNQKGPGKLFF.

This clonotype has ten or more counts. J is TRBJ2-1 and V is TRBV6-2 or TRBV6-3, with 13 bases matching TRBD2. From germline, CDR1 is MNHEY and CDR2 SVGEGT. V shed 6 bases and J 9 bases; nucleotides not matched to a gene: 5. The CDR3 sequence is 14 residues long. The chain's CDR3 is CASRLAGGPGEQFF. CDR3 sequence (DNA): TGTGCCAGCAGACTAGCGGGAGGGCCGGGTGAGCAGTTCTTC.

This clonotype was seen at least ten times. This sequence joins TRBV28 and TRBJ2-5; TRBD1 aligns across 8 bases. There are 18 residues in the CDR3. V shed 4 bases, J shed 5 bases, and the junction held 18 bases outside the gene matches. Germline lookup yields CDR1 MDHEN and CDR2 SYDVKM. CDR3 DNA sequence: TGTGCCAGCAGTTCTGCTTACCTTCCGGGACAGGTCGCTGAGACCCAGTACTTC. Translation: CASSSAYLPGQVAETQYF.

The chain uses TRBV4-1 and TRBJ1-5; D unresolved. V lost 4 bases, J lost 4 bases, and 23 bases lay in between. Germline CDR1 is MGHRA and CDR2 is YSYEKL. The CDR3 is made up of 18 amino acids. This CDR3 reads CASSLSGLGSLVNQPQHF. The DNA for the CDR3 is TGCGCCAGCAGCCTAAGTGGACTGGGCAGCTTAGTTAATCAGCCCCAGCATTTT.

This clonotype was seen at least ten times. V gene TRBV2 combines with J gene TRBJ2-5; 9 nucleotides match TRBD1. Germline V lookup: CDR1 SNHLY, CDR2 FYNNEI. The V segment lost 7 bases and the J segment 0 bases; nucleotides outside the gene matches: 6. This CDR3 spans 15 amino acids. DNA for the CDR3: TGTGCCAGCAACCGACAGGGGGGCCACCAAGAGACCCAGTACTTC. It specifies CASNRQGGHQETQYF. Full variable domain (missing parts from reference TRBV2 and TRBJ2-5): EPEVTQTPSHQVTQMGQEVILRCVPISNHLYFYWYRQILGQKVEFLVSFYNNEISEKSEIFDDQFSVERPDGSNFTLKIRSTKLEDSAMYFCASNRQGGHQETQYFGPGTRLLVL.

This clonotype has only a few counts. The chain links TRBV6-1 to TRBJ1-2; 7 bases match TRBD1. The V gene's germline CDR1 is MNHNS and CDR2 SASEGT. The CDR3 spans 13 residues. The ends lost 8 bases at V and 5 bases at J; junction bases unmatched: 8. The CDR3 region is CASEWGQRYGYTF. In DNA form, the CDR3 reads TGTGCCAGCGAATGGGGACAGAGATATGGCTACACCTTC.

The DNA of the CDR3 is TGTGCCACCAGCAGGGCGACAGGTTCACCCCTCCACTTT. This translates into CATSRATGSPLHF. The V gene is TRBV15, the J gene TRBJ1-6, with D maybe TRBD1 (6 bases). This CDR3 spans 13 amino acids. Per the germline V gene, CDR1 is LNHNV and CDR2 is YYDKDF (reference sequence). Trimming removed 3 bases from V and 9 bases from J, with 9 bases in between.

CDR3 nucleotides: TGTGCCAGCAGCTTACATAGGGGACATTCTGGCGAGCAGTACTTC. Residues: CASSLHRGHSGEQYF. The chain is built from TRBV11-2 and TRBJ2-7; a weak D match, TRBD1 (6 bases). CDR3 length: 15 residues. Germline loops: CDR1 SGHAT, CDR2 FQNNGV. V lost 2 bases and J 6 bases, leaving 17 bases between the germline ends.

This clonotype appeared many times. This chain connects TRBV20-1 to TRBJ2-7; the D call may be TRBD1 or TRBD2 (5 bases each). V gave up 0 bases and J gave up 6 bases, with 12 bases separating them. This CDR3 has 13 residues. Germline-derived CDR1 and CDR2 are DFQATT and SNEGSKA (reference sequence). CDR3 sequence (DNA): TGCAGTGCTAGAGATCTGATGAGGGGCGAGCAGTACTTC. Amino acid sequence: CSARDLMRGEQYF.

V usage is TRBV19 and J usage is TRBJ1-2, with D perhaps matching TRBD1 (5 bases). Trimming stripped 7 bases from V and 2 bases from J, with 11 bases between. In germline, CDR1 is LNHDA, CDR2 SQIVND (reference sequence). The CDR3 contains 13 residues. The CDR3 loop reads CASIGGPNYGYTF. CDR3 bases: TGTGCCAGTATCGGGGGACCCAACTATGGCTACACCTTC.

The rearrangement links TRBV20-1 to TRBJ2-1, with TRBD2 matching over 7 bases. This CDR3 contains 15 residues. Germline CDR1 and CDR2: DFQATT and SNEGSKA (reference sequence). Trimming removed 8 bases from V and 4 bases from J; junction bases left unmatched: 14. The CDR3 DNA reads TGCAGTTTCCAAGAAGTAGCGGGTTCTTACAATGAGCAGTTCTTC. Protein: CSFQEVAGSYNEQFF.